This T cell receptor (beta chain) derives from a study of shared clonotypes between healthy human individuals. Data came from immunoSEQ multiplex PCR; TCRdb stores just in-frame clones and leaves some out. Among about a million clones listed, 60% to 85% were seen once. This clone was seen only once. Trimming cost V 0 bases and J 0 bases, with 12 bases left between them. The CDR3 sequence is 16 residues long. Germline V gene lookup returns CDR1 MNHNY and CDR2 SVGAGI (reference sequence). The TCR sequence derives from a man aged 18 to 29 in good health. Some clones in this sample may be carry-over from other donors' samples. Sequenced: memory CD4+ T cells from PBMCs. Subset reported: CD45RA-negative fraction. V is TRBV6-6 and J is TRBJ2-7, with D possibly TRBD2 on 5 matching bases. The CDR3 spells CASSYSAQRLSYEQYF. The DNA of the CDR3 is TGTGCCAGCAGTTACTCCGCGCAGCGGCTCTCCTACGAGCAGTACTTC.